Each of the 17 T cell receptor beta chains below was sequenced from the same sample in a study of circulating and synovial CD4+ cells in juvenile arthritis. TCRdb's table, derived via immunoSEQ multiplex PCR, lists solely in-frame clones and lacks some. The sample carries around 16,000 clones, approximately 89% recorded once. The sample taken for sequencing was CD4+ T cells from blood. Receptors were obtained from a human donor with juvenile idiopathic arthritis.

The chain recombines TRBV7-2 with TRBJ2-2, with a possible D match to TRBD2 (5 bases). Germline V gives CDR1 SGHTA, CDR2 FQGNSA. With 5 bases removed from V and 4 bases from J, the gap between germline ends came to 11 bases. The CDR3 loop spans 14 amino acids. For the CDR3, the DNA is TGTGCCAGCAGCAAAGAGGGATCCACCGGGGAGCTGTTTTTT. Translated, it gives CASSKEGSTGELFF.

V usage is TRBV2 and J usage is TRBJ2-3; 11 bases line up with TRBD2. Per the germline V gene, CDR1 is SNHLY and CDR2 is FYNNEI. This CDR3 contains 16 residues. Losses at the gene ends were 5 bases for V and 3 bases for J; bases not matched to a gene: 7. DNA of the CDR3: TGTGCCAGCAGTCCAATGACTAGCGGGACTACAGATACGCAGTATTTT. Its protein product is CASSPMTSGTTDTQYF.

This sequence joins TRBV7-2 and TRBJ2-3; D is possibly TRBD2 (6 bases). The CDR3 length is 15 residues. CDR1 is SGHTA, CDR2 FQGNSA, per germline. V was clipped by 1 base and J by 3 bases, with 11 bases between them. The CDR3, as DNA: TGTGCCAGCAGCTTAGTACCACTAGCAACAGATACGCAGTATTTT. It is translated as CASSLVPLATDTQYF. The whole variable domain, remainder taken from reference TRBV7-2 and TRBJ2-3, is GAGVSQSPSNKVTEKGKDVELRCDPISGHTALYWYRQSLGQGLEFLIYFQGNSAPDKSGLPSDRFSAERTGGSVSTLTIQRTQQEDSAVYLCASSLVPLATDTQYFGPGTRLTVL.

The V call is TRBV18, the J call TRBJ2-2, with TRBD2 matching over 9 bases. J lost 6 bases, V lost 6 bases, and 5 bases had no gene match. This CDR3 region has 14 residues. Germline lookup yields CDR1 KGHSH and CDR2 LQKENI. CDR3 protein: CASSPTSGAGELFF. The CDR3 DNA reads as TGTGCCAGCTCGCCGACTAGCGGAGCCGGGGAGCTGTTTTTT.

V is TRBV5-1 and J is TRBJ2-2, with D possibly TRBD1 on 6 matching bases. The CDR3 contains 16 residues. Between the trimmed V and J ends, which lost 2 bases and 5 bases, there was a span of 16 bases. From germline, CDR1 is SGHRS and CDR2 YFSETQ. The CDR3 DNA follows: TGCGCCAGCAGCTTAACCAGGACAGCACAAACCGGGGAGCTGTTTTTT. Protein sequence: CASSLTRTAQTGELFF.

The chain uses TRBV14 and TRBJ1-1, with D tentatively TRBD1 (5 bases). CDR1 SGHDN and CDR2 FVKESK come from the germline V gene. The CDR3 is 14 residues long. V dropped 4 bases and J dropped 3 bases, with 12 bases sitting between them. The CDR3 DNA is TGTGCCAGCAGCCTGAGGTGGGGGGACACTGAAGCTTTCTTT. It yields the protein CASSLRWGDTEAFF. Supplemented by reference TRBV14 and TRBJ1-1, the full variable domain reads EAGVTQFPSHSVIEKGQTVTLRCDPISGHDNLYWYRRVMGKEIKFLLHFVKESKQDESGMPNNRFLAERTGGTYSTLKVQPAELEDSGVYFCASSLRWGDTEAFFGQGTRLTVV.

DNA for the CDR3: TGTGCCAGCAGTGAGGACAGGGGGTTACGTGGGGCTTTCTTT. Protein: CASSEDRGLRGAFF. V is TRBV28 and J is TRBJ1-1; 10 bases fit TRBD1. Germline CDR1 MDHEN, CDR2 SYDVKM. V trimming: 5 bases; J trimming: 11 bases; junction bases outside the gene matches: 11. The CDR3 totals 14 residues.

CDR3 sequence reads: CASSLDAGLGIYEQYF. CDR3 nucleotide sequence: TGTGCCAGCAGCTTAGACGCGGGACTAGGAATTTACGAGCAGTACTTC. The rearrangement links TRBV7-9 to TRBJ2-7; TRBD2 matches 8 bases. V was pared by 1 base and J by 4 bases, with 9 bases of the junction left unmatched. The germline gives CDR1 SEHNR, CDR2 FQNEAQ (reference sequence). CDR3 length: 16 residues.

This clone was counted once. The V call is TRBV5-1, the J call TRBJ1-5; 8 bases align to TRBD1. The CDR3 loop spans 15 amino acids. With 1 base clipped from V and 6 bases from J, the junction kept 6 bases outside the gene matches. Germline CDR1 and CDR2: SGHRS and YFSETQ. The CDR3 sequence is CASSLSGGGGQPQHF. CDR3 coding DNA: TGCGCCAGCAGCTTGTCAGGGGGCGGGGGTCAGCCCCAGCATTTT.

The chain uses TRBV5-1 and TRBJ1-1, with D perhaps TRBD1 (6 bases). With 7 bases removed from V and 2 bases from J, the gap between germline ends came to 12 bases. This CDR3 spans 13 amino acids. The germline V gene has CDR1 SGHRS and CDR2 YFSETQ. The CDR3 nucleotides read TGCGCCAGCCAGGACAGAGATAACACTGAAGCTTTCTTT. It specifies CASQDRDNTEAFF.

This clone came up once. Here the CDR3 reads CASSKKGRTGKSSGANVLTF. In nucleotides, the CDR3 is TGTGCCAGCAGCAAAAAAGGAAGGACAGGGAAAAGCTCTGGGGCCAACGTCCTGACTTTC. The rearrangement uses TRBV21-1 and TRBJ2-6; the DNA was not compared with TRBD1, the D call given in the table. TRBV21-1 is shown as a pseudogene. This CDR3 spans 20 amino acids.

The CDR3 DNA is TGCGCCAGCAGCTTGAGGCCTAGCGGGAACGATGAGCAGTTCTTC. It encodes CASSLRPSGNDEQFF. The chain links TRBV5-1 to TRBJ2-1; 9 bases match TRBD2. The J segment lost 8 bases and the V segment lost 1 base, leaving 7 bases of the junction unmatched. This CDR3 is 15 amino acids long. Germline V gene sequence: CDR1 SGHRS, CDR2 YFSETQ.

Written as DNA, the CDR3 is TGTGCCAGCAGTGACTCGAACCGAGTATCCGGCTACACCTTC. Encoded protein: CASSDSNRVSGYTF. The chain recombines TRBV6-4 with TRBJ1-2; no firm D call. The germline CDR1 and CDR2 sequences are MRHNA and SNTAGT. This CDR3 has 14 amino acids. Between the trimmed V and J ends, which lost 0 bases and 8 bases, there was a span of 13 bases.

The chain uses TRBV11-2 and TRBJ2-2; TRBD2 might be the D (5 bases). V was pared by 5 bases and J by 5 bases, with 9 bases between. CDR1 is SGHAT, CDR2 FQNNGV, per germline. The CDR3 length is 13 residues. CDR3 in amino acids: CASSLGGTGELFF. In nucleotides, the CDR3 is TGTGCCAGCAGCCTGGGCGGGACCGGGGAGCTGTTTTTT.

The CDR3 is CASSSVKGSGNTIYF. Here the CDR3 DNA reads TGTGCCAGCAGCTCAGTTAAGGGGTCTGGAAACACCATATATTTT. J is TRBJ1-3 and V is TRBV11-2; perhaps TRBD1 as D (5 bases). CDR3 length: 15 residues. Trimming shortened V by 4 bases and J by 1 base, and 11 bases separated the two germline ends. Germline lookup yields CDR1 SGHAT and CDR2 FQNNGV.

J is TRBJ1-4 and V is TRBV30; unclear D gene. The germline CDR1 and CDR2 sequences are GTSNPN and SVGIG (reference sequence). The V gene lost 3 bases and the J gene lost 0 bases, with 8 bases spanning the gap. This CDR3 spans 14 amino acids. CDR3 sequence: CAWSFSSTNEKLFF. The CDR3 region has the DNA TGTGCCTGGAGCTTCAGTTCAACTAATGAAAAACTGTTTTTT.

Here the CDR3 DNA reads TGTGCCAGCAGCCAAGAGGGGACAGCCTTTGAAAAACTGTTTTTT. The encoded protein is CASSQEGTAFEKLFF. The chain couples TRBV4-2 to TRBJ1-4, with 7 bases matching TRBD1. CDR1 is LGHNA and CDR2 is YNFKEQ in the germline V gene. The CDR3 contains 15 residues. The V gene end was trimmed by 0 bases and the J gene end by 7 bases; junction bases not matched to a gene: 5.